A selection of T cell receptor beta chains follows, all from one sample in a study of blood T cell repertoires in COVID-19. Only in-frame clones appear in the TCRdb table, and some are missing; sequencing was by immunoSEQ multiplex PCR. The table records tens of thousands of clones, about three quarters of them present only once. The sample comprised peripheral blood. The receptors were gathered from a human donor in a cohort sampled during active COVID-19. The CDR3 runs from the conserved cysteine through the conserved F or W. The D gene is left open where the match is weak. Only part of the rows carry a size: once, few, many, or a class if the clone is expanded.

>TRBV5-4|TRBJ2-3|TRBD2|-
CASSRTSGAGDTQYF
TGTGCCAGCAGCAGGACTAGCGGGGCGGGAGATACGCAGTATTTT
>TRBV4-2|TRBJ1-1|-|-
CASSRTGTMNTEAFF
TGTGCCAGCAGCCGAACCGGGACAATGAACACTGAAGCTTTCTTT
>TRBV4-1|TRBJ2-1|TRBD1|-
CASSQVIGGDEQFF
TGCGCCAGCAGCCAAGTCATAGGGGGCGATGAGCAGTTCTTC
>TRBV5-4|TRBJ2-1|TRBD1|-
CASSSPGQGANEQFF
TGTGCCAGCAGCTCTCCGGGACAGGGGGCCAATGAGCAGTTCTTC
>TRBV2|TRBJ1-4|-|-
CASSERGEANEKLFF
TGTGCCAGCAGTGAACGGGGGGAAGCTAATGAAAAACTGTTTTTT
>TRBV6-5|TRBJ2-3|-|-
CASRIVSDTQYF
TGTGCCAGCAGAATAGTGTCAGATACGCAGTATTTT
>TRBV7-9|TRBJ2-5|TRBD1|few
CASSLDRGRETQYF
TGTGCCAGCAGCTTAGACAGGGGGCGAGAGACCCAGTACTTC
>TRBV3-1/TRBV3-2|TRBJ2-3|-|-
CASSQALEARFGDTQYF
TGTGCCAGCAGCCAGGCGCTAGAGGCCCGTTTTGGAGATACGCAGTATTTT
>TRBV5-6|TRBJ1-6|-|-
CASSQRTVGFNSPLHF
TGTGCCAGCAGCCAGCGGACAGTAGGGTTTAATTCACCCCTCCACTTT
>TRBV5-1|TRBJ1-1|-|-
CASSGGTGLEAFF
TGCGCCAGCAGCGGAGGGACCGGACTCGAAGCTTTCTTT
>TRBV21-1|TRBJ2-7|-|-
CASIGENRDIRVYEQYF
TGTGCCAGCATAGGAGAGAACCGGGACATACGAGTATACGAGCAGTACTTC
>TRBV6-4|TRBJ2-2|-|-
CASSDSPPGQRSTGELFF
TGTGCCAGCAGTGACTCCCCGCCAGGACAGCGATCCACCGGGGAGCTGTTTTTT
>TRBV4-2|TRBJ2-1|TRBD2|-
CASSQAGGNNEQFF
TGTGCCAGCAGCCAAGCGGGGGGGAACAATGAGCAGTTCTTC
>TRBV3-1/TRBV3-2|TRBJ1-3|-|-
CASSQGRSVSGNTIYF
TGTGCCAGCAGCCAAGGTCGGAGCGTTTCAGGAAACACCATATATTTT
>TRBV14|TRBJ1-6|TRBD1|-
CASSQGQGGIGSPLHF
TGTGCCAGCAGCCAAGGACAGGGGGGGATAGGGTCACCCCTCCACTTT
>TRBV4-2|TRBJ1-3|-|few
CASRETGSSGNTIYF
TGTGCCAGCAGAGAAACAGGTAGCTCTGGAAACACCATATATTTT
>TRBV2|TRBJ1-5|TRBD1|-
CASGTGEYQPQHF
TGTGCCAGCGGGACAGGGGAGTATCAGCCCCAGCATTTT
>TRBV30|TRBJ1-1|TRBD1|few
CAGSRTGSLWTEAFF
TGTGCTGGTTCTCGGACAGGGAGCTTATGGACTGAAGCTTTCTTT
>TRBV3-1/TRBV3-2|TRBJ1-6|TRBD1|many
CASSPPGQGNSPLHF
TGTGCCAGCAGCCCGCCGGGACAGGGAAATTCACCCCTCCACTTT